This T cell receptor (beta chain) emerged from a study of blood T cell repertoires in COVID-19. Measured with immunoSEQ multiplex PCR; TCRdb has only the in-frame clones, and not every one. The table lists fewer than 250,000 clones, roughly 89% of them singletons. The CDR3 covers 17 residues. With V trimmed by 1 base and J by 1 base, 7 bases remained unmatched. CDR1 MGHRA and CDR2 YSYEKL come from the germline V gene. This clonotype was obtained from a woman aged 25 to 39 with acute COVID-19. The material sequenced was PBMCs or T cells enriched from blood (not recorded which). The chain links TRBV4-1 to TRBJ2-3, with 8 bases aligning to TRBD2. CDR3: CASSQGPAGARTDTQYF. Here the CDR3 DNA reads TGCGCCAGCAGCCAAGGACCAGCGGGGGCCCGCACAGATACGCAGTATTTT.